One sample yielded the 17 T cell receptor beta chains listed below, sequenced in a study of blood T cell repertoires in COVID-19. Clones were sequenced by immunoSEQ multiplex PCR, and TCRdb holds only the in-frame ones, with some missing. The table shows a few hundred thousand clones, with nearly 90% occurring only once. Source material: peripheral blood. The origin of the receptors is a man between 18 and 29 years old with active or convalescent COVID-19.

Concerning this clone: The same CDR3 can be traced to other DNA sequences in this sample. The chain employs TRBV7-9 and TRBJ1-4, with a possible D match to TRBD1 (5 bases). Germline V gives CDR1 SEHNR, CDR2 FQNEAQ (reference sequence). V lost 0 bases and J lost 5, with 7 bases in between. The CDR3 has 14 residues. The CDR3 spells CASSLAAGNEKLFF. CDR3 bases: TGTGCCAGCAGCTTAGCCGCAGGGAATGAAAAACTGTTTTTT.

Only one count was recorded for this clone. This CDR3 reads CASSESGYRQPQHF. CDR3 nucleotide sequence: TGTGCCAGCAGTGAATCGGGGTATCGTCAGCCCCAGCATTTT. The genes are TRBV2 and TRBJ1-5; D uncertain. Germline CDR1 is SNHLY and CDR2 is FYNNEI. This CDR3 spans 14 amino acids. Between the trimmed V and J ends, which lost 2 bases and 6 bases, there was a span of 11 bases. The full variable domain, with the rest looked up from reference TRBV2 and TRBJ1-5, is EPEVTQTPSHQVTQMGQEVILRCVPISNHLYFYWYRQILGQKVEFLVSFYNNEISEKSEIFDDQFSVERPDGSNFTLKIRSTKLEDSAMYFCASSESGYRQPQHFGDGTRLSIL.

This chain links TRBV28 with TRBJ1-4, with 9 positions matching TRBD1. CDR3 length equals 15 residues. Germline loops: CDR1 MDHEN, CDR2 SYDVKM. The V and J ends lost 7 bases and 6 bases, in that order; junction bases with no gene match: 9. The CDR3 DNA follows: TGTGCCAGCAATCGAGGGGACAGGGACTATGAAAAACTGTTTTTT. Its translation: CASNRGDRDYEKLFF. The whole variable domain, filled in from reference TRBV28 and TRBJ1-4, reads DVKVTQSSRYLVKRTGEKVFLECVQDMDHENMFWYRQDPGLGLRLIYFSYDVKMKEKGDIPEGYSVSREKKERFSLILESASTNQTSMYLCASNRGDRDYEKLFFGSGTQLSVL.

The chain combines TRBV27 with TRBJ2-1, with 12 bases matching TRBD2. Germline-derived CDR1 and CDR2 are MNHEY and SMNVEV (reference sequence). This CDR3 has 18 residues. The junction had 11 bases not matched to a gene; V was cut back by 2 bases and J by 6 bases. The CDR3 loop reads CASSLTSGRWRSGNEQFF. CDR3 bases: TGTGCCAGCAGTTTAACTAGCGGGAGGTGGAGGTCGGGCAATGAGCAGTTCTTC.

The chain couples TRBV6-5 to TRBJ1-2; D call uncertain. This CDR3 spans 13 amino acids. The ends were cut back, 6 bases at V and 4 bases at J, with 12 bases in the middle. In germline, CDR1 is MNHEY, CDR2 SVGAGI. The CDR3 coding sequence is TGTGCCAGCAGGGCGGAGGTGGGCTATGGCTACACCTTC. It is translated as CASRAEVGYGYTF.

This clone was found once. V and J are TRBV12-3 or TRBV12-4 and TRBJ2-3; TRBD2 might be the D (5 bases). V was cut by 2 bases and J by 5 bases, with 8 bases left in between. The CDR3 loop spans 13 amino acids. This CDR3 reads CASSLNGGDTQYF. Written as DNA, the CDR3 is TGTGCCAGCAGTTTAAATGGAGGAGATACGCAGTATTTT.

This clone has more than one count but fewer than ten. The chain has TRBV14 and TRBJ1-2; weak D call: TRBD1 (6 bases). Germline V lookup: CDR1 SGHDN, CDR2 FVKESK. This CDR3 has 14 residues. Trimming pared 5 bases from V and 7 bases from J, leaving 17 bases between. DNA for the CDR3: TGTGCCAGCAGCTTATCGGCTGGGGGGGCTGGCTACACCTTC. Translating it yields CASSLSAGGAGYTF. The complete variable domain, with remaining parts taken from reference TRBV14 and TRBJ1-2, reads EAGVTQFPSHSVIEKGQTVTLRCDPISGHDNLYWYRRVMGKEIKFLLHFVKESKQDESGMPNNRFLAERTGGTYSTLKVQPAELEDSGVYFCASSLSAGGAGYTFGSGTRLTVV.

This clone was counted a few times. The chain carries TRBV9 and TRBJ1-1, with 8 bases aligning to TRBD1. Germline V gene lookup returns CDR1 SGDLS and CDR2 YYNGEE. The CDR3 spans 15 residues. Germline trimming cut 4 bases from V and 6 bases from J; bases unmatched to any gene: 11. The CDR3, as DNA: TGTGCCAGCAGCCATCTAAACTCAGGGGGCCCTGAAGCTTTCTTT. Translating it yields CASSHLNSGGPEAFF.

This clone was recorded once. The rearrangement joins TRBV3-1 (or the pseudogene TRBV3-2) to TRBJ2-1; 12 bases line up with TRBD2. This CDR3 contains 17 residues. J gave up 3 bases and V 3 bases, and 6 bases lay outside the gene matches. CDR1 and CDR2 (germline): LGHDT, YNNKEL (reference sequence). The CDR3: CASSHALAGGYYNEQFF. CDR3 DNA: TGTGCCAGCAGCCACGCACTAGCGGGGGGTTACTACAATGAGCAGTTCTTC.

The chain uses TRBV7-3 and TRBJ1-1, with D possibly TRBD1 on 5 matching bases. The CDR3 is made up of 13 amino acids. V lost 1 base to trimming and J lost 8 bases, with 11 bases between them. Germline CDR1 SGHTA, CDR2 FQGTGA. The CDR3 here is CASSLMVKGEAFF. In nucleotides, the CDR3 is TGTGCCAGCAGCTTAATGGTAAAGGGGGAAGCTTTCTTT.

The V gene is TRBV28, the J gene TRBJ2-1; 7 bases map to TRBD1. Trimming took 7 bases from V and 7 from J; bases not matched to a gene: 13. This CDR3 has 15 amino acids. The germline V gene encodes CDR1 MDHEN and CDR2 SYDVKM. CDR3 nucleotides: TGTGCCAGCATGTTCTCCGACAGGGTGGGGAATGAGCAGTTCTTC. It yields the protein CASMFSDRVGNEQFF.

This clone has a handful of counts. The rearrangement uses TRBV12-3 or TRBV12-4 and TRBJ2-7; no clear D gene. Trimming removed 5 bases from V and 6 bases from J, with 11 bases in between. The CDR3 totals 12 residues. This chain's CDR3 is CASSPRLGEQYF. In DNA, the CDR3 is TGTGCCAGCAGTCCACGACTGGGCGAGCAGTACTTC.

The DNA of the CDR3 is TGTGCCTGGAGTGTACGGGCAGGGGTAACTCAGCCCCAGCATTTT. Translated: CAWSVRAGVTQPQHF. This chain connects TRBV30 to TRBJ1-5; tentatively, D is TRBD1 (6 bases). Per germline, CDR1 GTSNPN and CDR2 SVGIG (reference sequence). V was clipped by 0 bases and J by 6 bases, with 15 bases between them. This CDR3 contains 15 residues.

The rearrangement uses TRBV6-5 and TRBJ2-7; the D gene is possibly TRBD1 (5 bases). Germline V gives CDR1 MNHEY, CDR2 SVGAGI. V lost 5 bases to trimming and J lost 0 bases, with 14 bases between them. This CDR3 has 15 residues. The CDR3 bases are TGTGCCAGCAGTACGACTTCGGACAACTCCTACGAGCAGTACTTC. Residues: CASSTTSDNSYEQYF.

The chain joins TRBV6-6 to TRBJ2-4; D may be TRBD1 (5 bases). Trimming cost V 8 bases and J 8 bases, with 19 bases left between them. CDR1 MNHNY and CDR2 SVGAGI come from the germline V gene (reference sequence). This CDR3 has 14 residues. The CDR3 here is CASCRRSIGDIQYF. CDR3 DNA: TGTGCCAGCTGTCGACGGTCGATAGGGGACATTCAGTACTTC.

This clone has only one observation. The rearrangement links TRBV15 to TRBJ2-5, with 7 positions matching TRBD1. The ends lost 7 bases at V and 5 bases at J; junction bases unmatched: 7. This CDR3 is built from 13 residues. Germline loops: CDR1 LNHNV, CDR2 YYDKDF (reference sequence). The CDR3, as DNA: TGTGCCACCACGACAGGGTCGGAGGAGACCCAGTACTTC. Translated, it gives CATTTGSEETQYF.

This clone was seen just once. The gene calls are TRBV6-5 and TRBJ2-3; D is possibly TRBD2 (6 bases). In germline, CDR1 is MNHEY, CDR2 SVGAGI. The CDR3 totals 15 residues. Trimming took off 5 bases at V and 6 bases at J, with 18 bases between the two ends. The CDR3 coding sequence is TGTGCCAGCAGTCTCCTCGGGACTGGTACGGATACGCAGTATTTT. Translated, it gives CASSLLGTGTDTQYF.